The 23 T cell receptor beta chains below come from one sample, sequenced in a study of shared clonotypes between healthy human individuals. Profiled with immunoSEQ multiplex PCR; TCRdb holds only in-frame clones, not every one. The sample lists hundreds of thousands of clones, about 96% occurring once. Sample: naive CD4+ T cells sorted from blood. Regarding subset: CD45RA+ positively selected. All receptors come from a woman in her 30s in good health.

The genes are TRBV7-9 and TRBJ2-3; perhaps TRBD2 as D (5 bases). The CDR3 has 17 amino acids. CDR1 SEHNR and CDR2 FQNEAQ come from the germline V gene (reference sequence). The germline V and J ends were trimmed by 4 bases and 6 bases, with 23 bases remaining between them. CDR3 residues: CASSYKGISGTIDTQYF. CDR3 nucleotides: TGTGCCAGCAGCTACAAGGGTATAAGCGGAACGATCGATACGCAGTATTTT.

V and J are TRBV7-9 and TRBJ1-1; D gene ambiguous. Trimming removed 4 bases at V and 7 bases at J, with 16 bases between. The CDR3 has 14 residues. Germline lookup yields CDR1 SEHNR and CDR2 FQNEAQ (reference sequence). The CDR3 sequence is CASSSRIVDGEAFF. As DNA, the CDR3 is TGTGCCAGCAGCTCGAGGATAGTTGACGGTGAAGCTTTCTTT.

The rearrangement links TRBV6-6 to TRBJ2-7; TRBD2 is a possible D gene (6 bases). Germline V lookup: CDR1 MNHNY, CDR2 SVGAGI (reference sequence). V was shortened by 9 bases and J by 1 base, with 7 bases between the two germline ends. The CDR3 runs to 11 residues. CDR3 region: CASSGSYEQYF. The CDR3 region has the DNA TGTGCCAGTAGCGGTTCCTACGAGCAGTACTTC.

This clone showed up just a few times. The chain combines TRBV7-2 with TRBJ1-5; D is undetermined. V lost 3 bases, J lost 5 bases, and 5 bases lay in between. The CDR3 is 12 residues long. CDR1 is SGHTA, CDR2 FQGNSA, per germline. This CDR3 reads CASSLSYQPQHF. The CDR3 nucleotides read TGTGCCAGCAGCTTGTCCTATCAGCCCCAGCATTTT.

V usage is TRBV6-1 and J usage is TRBJ2-3; D gene unclear. The CDR3 loop spans 11 amino acids. V gave up 4 bases and J gave up 3 bases, with 2 bases separating them. Germline V gives CDR1 MNHNS, CDR2 SASEGT. Here the CDR3 DNA reads TGTGCCAGCAGTGTAACAGATACGCAGTATTTT. Translation: CASSVTDTQYF.

The V and J genes are TRBV2 and TRBJ2-7, with D hard to call. Germline-derived CDR1 and CDR2 are SNHLY and FYNNEI. V was cut by 4 bases and J by 2 bases, with 9 bases left in between. The CDR3 has 13 residues. CDR3 sequence reads: CASSASLAYEQYF. The CDR3 bases are TGTGCCAGCAGTGCGTCGCTAGCCTACGAGCAGTACTTC.

The chain joins TRBV6-5 to TRBJ2-7; 7 nucleotides agree with TRBD2. Looked up from germline, CDR1 is MNHEY and CDR2 is SVGAGI. CDR3 size: 15 residues. With V trimmed by 1 base and J by 7 bases, 10 bases remained unmatched. CDR3 in DNA: TGTGCCAGCAGTTACTACCGTGGGGGGGGTACGGAGCAGTACTTC. It translates to CASSYYRGGGTEQYF.

Turning to this clone: Other DNA variants within this sample encode the same CDR3. This chain joins TRBV5-4 and TRBJ1-1; D is ambiguous. The CDR3 is 14 amino acids. V was shortened by 4 bases and J by 1 base, with 11 bases between the two germline ends. In germline, CDR1 is SGHNT, CDR2 YYREEE (reference sequence). The CDR3 DNA reads as TGTGCCAGCAGCCCCCGGACGGGGAACACTGAAGCTTTCTTT. Its protein is CASSPRTGNTEAFF.

V and J are TRBV11-2 and TRBJ2-5; D is possibly TRBD1 or TRBD2 (5 bases each). The J call may be mistaken, given a closer DNA end match to TRBJ2-7. The CDR3 is made up of 15 amino acids. Germline CDR1 SGHAT, CDR2 FQNNGV. CDR3 DNA sequence: TGTGCCAGCAGCCGGAACCGGGACCCAACCTACGAGCAGTACTTC. Translating gives CASSRNRDPTYEQYF.

This rearrangement joins TRBV11-2 to TRBJ2-7; TRBD2 agrees at 9 bases. CDR1 is SGHAT, CDR2 FQNNGV, per germline. The V gene end was trimmed by 4 bases and the J gene end by 3 bases; junction bases not matched to a gene: 7. The CDR3 is 15 residues long. This CDR3 is CASSSTSGRRYEQYF. The DNA for the CDR3 is TGTGCCAGCAGCTCAACTAGCGGGCGCCGCTACGAGCAGTACTTC.

The chain uses TRBV5-4 and TRBJ2-1; no clear D. Trimming left V 0 bases short and J 5 bases short, with 6 bases between. This CDR3 is built from 13 residues. The germline gives CDR1 SGHNT, CDR2 YYREEE (reference sequence). The CDR3 loop is CASSLAPDNEQFF. The CDR3 DNA reads TGTGCCAGCAGCTTGGCCCCGGACAATGAGCAGTTCTTC. Based on the CDR3 plus reference TRBV5-4 and TRBJ2-1, the full variable domain is ETGVTQSPTHLIKTRGQQVTLRCSSQSGHNTVSWYQQALGQGPQFIFQYYREEENGRGNFPPRFSGLQFPNYSSELNVNALELDDSALYLCASSLAPDNEQFFGPGTRLTVL.

The V and J genes are TRBV4-1 and TRBJ1-2; D may be TRBD1 (6 bases). The CDR3 is made up of 14 amino acids. Trimming removed 0 bases at V and 8 bases at J, with 13 bases between. Looked up from germline, CDR1 is MGHRA and CDR2 is YSYEKL. CDR3 sequence: CASSQDFGGLGYTF. The CDR3 bases are TGCGCCAGCAGCCAAGATTTCGGGGGGCTAGGCTACACCTTC.

The chain joins TRBV11-2 to TRBJ2-1, with 7 bases that match TRBD1. Losses at the gene ends were 5 bases for V and 11 bases for J; bases not matched to a gene: 6. CDR3 size: 12 residues. Germline V gene lookup returns CDR1 SGHAT and CDR2 FQNNGV. The CDR3 region is CASSNTGAQQFF. As DNA, the CDR3 is TGTGCCAGCAGCAATACAGGGGCTCAGCAGTTCTTC.

This clone came up once. The chain joins TRBV18 to TRBJ2-7; D may be TRBD1 (6 bases). The length of the CDR3 is 14 residues. Between the trimmed V and J ends, which lost 2 bases and 3 bases, there was a span of 11 bases. Germline assignment: CDR1 KGHSH and CDR2 LQKENI. CDR3 protein: CASSPIQGNYEQYF. The CDR3 DNA reads as TGTGCCAGCTCACCAATTCAGGGGAACTACGAGCAGTACTTC.

This clone was seen only once. This chain uses TRBV18 with TRBJ2-7; D gene uncertain. Trimming shortened V by 4 bases and J by 0 bases, and 16 bases separated the two germline ends. Germline loops: CDR1 KGHSH, CDR2 LQKENI. This CDR3 is 16 amino acids long. Here the CDR3 reads CASSLAKMTPSYEQYF. DNA of the CDR3: TGTGCCAGCTCACTGGCGAAAATGACACCCTCCTACGAGCAGTACTTC.

The chain carries TRBV30 and TRBJ1-4; no firm D call. Trimming removed 1 base from V and 2 bases from J, with 11 bases in between. The germline CDR1 and CDR2 sequences are GTSNPN and SVGIG (reference sequence). The CDR3 has 15 amino acids. The CDR3 loop reads CAWSASVRTNEKLFF. CDR3 DNA: TGTGCCTGGAGTGCCTCTGTAAGGACTAATGAAAAACTGTTTTTT.

The gene calls are TRBV11-1 and TRBJ2-7; possibly TRBD1 for D (6 bases). The V gene's germline CDR1 is SGHAT and CDR2 FQDESV (reference sequence). Trimming pared 10 bases from V and 6 bases from J, leaving 16 bases between. The CDR3 extends over 12 amino acids. The CDR3: CAISRGSGEQYF. The CDR3 region has the DNA TGTGCCATTTCCAGGGGATCGGGCGAGCAGTACTTC.

CDR3 nucleotide sequence: TGTGCCAGCAGGTTACCGACAGGGGCCTCAGATACGCAGTATTTT. Translating gives CASRLPTGASDTQYF. The gene calls are TRBV6-1 and TRBJ2-3; TRBD1 aligns across 8 bases. J was trimmed by 4 bases and V by 6 bases; bases with no gene match: 9. Germline loops: CDR1 MNHNS, CDR2 SASEGT. The CDR3 contains 15 residues.

The chain recombines TRBV7-2 with TRBJ2-1; 10 bases fit TRBD2. The CDR3 is made up of 15 amino acids. Germline V gives CDR1 SGHTA, CDR2 FQGNSA. With V trimmed by 3 bases and J by 7 bases, 6 bases remained unmatched. Here the CDR3 DNA reads TGTGCCAGCAGCTTGCTAGCGGGAGTTATTAATGAGCAGTTCTTC. Translated, it gives CASSLLAGVINEQFF.

The V and J genes are TRBV18 and TRBJ2-7; D unclear. CDR1 is KGHSH and CDR2 is LQKENI in the germline V gene. Trimming pared 2 bases from V and 0 bases from J, leaving 8 bases between. This CDR3 is 14 amino acids long. The CDR3 DNA is TGTGCCAGCTCACCAGAAACAGACTCCTACGAGCAGTACTTC. The encoded protein is CASSPETDSYEQYF. Full variable domain (missing parts from reference TRBV18 and TRBJ2-7): NAGVMQNPRHLVRRRGQEARLRCSPMKGHSHVYWYRQLPEEGLKFMVYLQKENIIDESGMPKERFSAEFPKEGPSILRIQQVVRGDSAAYFCASSPETDSYEQYFGPGTRLTVT.

This chain joins TRBV28 and TRBJ2-7, with D perhaps matching TRBD2 (6 bases). Germline V CDR1 and CDR2: MDHEN, SYDVKM. Trimming took 6 bases from V and 4 from J, leaving 22 bases between them. This CDR3 is 16 amino acids long. The CDR3 nucleotides are TGTGCCAGCAGAGAGGTAGCGGCGGCACCCGTATACGAGCAGTACTTC. Translating gives CASREVAAAPVYEQYF.

This chain uses TRBV28 with TRBJ2-1, with 8 bases fitting TRBD1. The V segment lost 1 base and the J segment 7 bases; nucleotides outside the gene matches: 9. Per germline, CDR1 MDHEN and CDR2 SYDVKM. The CDR3 totals 16 residues. CDR3 amino acids: CASSLSGTGVVNEQFF. The CDR3 DNA sequence: TGTGCCAGCAGTTTATCTGGGACAGGAGTTGTGAATGAGCAGTTCTTC. Together with reference TRBV28 and TRBJ2-1, the CDR3 gives the full variable domain: DVKVTQSSRYLVKRTGEKVFLECVQDMDHENMFWYRQDPGLGLRLIYFSYDVKMKEKGDIPEGYSVSREKKERFSLILESASTNQTSMYLCASSLSGTGVVNEQFFGPGTRLTVL.

The chain is built from TRBV10-2 and TRBJ1-1; D gene unclear. Germline V CDR1 and CDR2: WSHSY, SAAADI. Trimming took off 5 bases at V and 2 bases at J, with 9 bases between the two ends. The CDR3 is 13 amino acids. The chain's CDR3 is CASSRESNTEAFF. CDR3 coding DNA: TGCGCCAGCAGTAGAGAGTCTAACACTGAAGCTTTCTTT.